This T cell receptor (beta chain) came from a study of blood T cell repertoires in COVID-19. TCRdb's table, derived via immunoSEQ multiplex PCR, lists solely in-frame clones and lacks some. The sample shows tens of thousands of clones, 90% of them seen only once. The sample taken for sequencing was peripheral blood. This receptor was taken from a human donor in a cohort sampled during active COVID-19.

CDR3 in DNA: TGTGCCAGCAGTGTGGGGAGGGTGGCTGGCTACACCTTC. This translates into CASSVGRVAGYTF. The chain uses TRBV2 and TRBJ1-2; D gene unclear. Germline assignment: CDR1 SNHLY and CDR2 FYNNEI. The CDR3 has 13 amino acids. Trimming shortened V by 4 bases and J by 7 bases, and 13 bases separated the two germline ends.